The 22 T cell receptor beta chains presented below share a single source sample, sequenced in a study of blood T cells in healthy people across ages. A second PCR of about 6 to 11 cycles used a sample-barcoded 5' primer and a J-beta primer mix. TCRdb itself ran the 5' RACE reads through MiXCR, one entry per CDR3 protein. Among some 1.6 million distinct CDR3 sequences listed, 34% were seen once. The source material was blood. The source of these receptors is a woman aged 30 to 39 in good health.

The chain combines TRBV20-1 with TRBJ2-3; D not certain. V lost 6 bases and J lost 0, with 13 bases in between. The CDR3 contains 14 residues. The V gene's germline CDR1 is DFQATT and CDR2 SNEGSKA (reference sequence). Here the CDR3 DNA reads TGCAGTGCCCGACGCAGAGCTAGCACAGATACGCAGTATTTT. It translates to CSARRRASTDTQYF.

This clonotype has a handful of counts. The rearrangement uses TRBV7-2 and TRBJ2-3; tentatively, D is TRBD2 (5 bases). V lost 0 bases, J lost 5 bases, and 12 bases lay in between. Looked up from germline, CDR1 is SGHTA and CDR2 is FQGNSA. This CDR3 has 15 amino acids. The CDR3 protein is CASSLASRSGDTQYF. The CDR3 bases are TGTGCCAGCAGCTTAGCGTCGCGGAGCGGAGATACGCAGTATTTT. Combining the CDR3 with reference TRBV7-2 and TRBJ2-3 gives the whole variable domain GAGVSQSPSNKVTEKGKDVELRCDPISGHTALYWYRQSLGQGLEFLIYFQGNSAPDKSGLPSDRFSAERTGGSVSTLTIQRTQQEDSAVYLCASSLASRSGDTQYFGPGTRLTVL.

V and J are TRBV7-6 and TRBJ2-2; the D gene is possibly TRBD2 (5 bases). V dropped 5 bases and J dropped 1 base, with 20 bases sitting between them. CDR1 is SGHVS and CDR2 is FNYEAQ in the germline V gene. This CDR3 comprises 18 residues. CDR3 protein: CASSPSRHSPMNTGELFF. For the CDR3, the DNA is TGTGCCAGCAGCCCTAGCCGCCACAGCCCGATGAACACCGGGGAGCTGTTTTTT.

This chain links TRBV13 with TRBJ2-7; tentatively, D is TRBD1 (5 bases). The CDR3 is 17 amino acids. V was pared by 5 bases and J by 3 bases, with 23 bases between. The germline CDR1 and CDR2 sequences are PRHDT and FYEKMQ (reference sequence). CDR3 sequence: CASSLHIDRAVGYEQYF. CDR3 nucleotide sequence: TGTGCCAGCAGCCTCCACATAGACAGAGCTGTTGGCTACGAGCAGTACTTC.

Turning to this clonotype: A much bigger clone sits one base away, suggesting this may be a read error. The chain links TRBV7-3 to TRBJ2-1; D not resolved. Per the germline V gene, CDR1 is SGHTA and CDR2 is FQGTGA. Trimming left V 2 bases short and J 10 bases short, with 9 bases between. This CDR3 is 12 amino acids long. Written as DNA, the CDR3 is TGTGCCAGCAGCTTATCTTGGGGAGAGCAGTTCTTC. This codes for CASSLSWGEQFF. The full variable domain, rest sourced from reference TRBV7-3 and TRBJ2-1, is GAGVSQTPSNKVTEKGKYVELRCDPISGHTALYWYRQSLGQGPEFLIYFQGTGAADDSGLPNDRFFAVRPEGSVSTLKIQRTERGDSAVYLCASSLSWGEQFFGPGTRLTVL.

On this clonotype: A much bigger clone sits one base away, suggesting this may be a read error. The CDR3 is CAGSLSRLAGRGETQYF. In nucleotides, the CDR3 is TGTGCCGGCAGTTTATCACGACTAGCGGGGAGAGGGGAGACCCAGTACTTC. The chain joins TRBV12-3 or TRBV12-4 to TRBJ2-5; 11 nucleotides agree with TRBD2. The CDR3 sequence is 17 residues long.

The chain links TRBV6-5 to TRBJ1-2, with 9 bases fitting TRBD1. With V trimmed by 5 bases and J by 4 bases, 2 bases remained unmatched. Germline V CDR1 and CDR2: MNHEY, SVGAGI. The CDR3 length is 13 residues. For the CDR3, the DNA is TGTGCCAGCAGTCGGACAGGGGTCTATGGCTACACCTTC. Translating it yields CASSRTGVYGYTF.

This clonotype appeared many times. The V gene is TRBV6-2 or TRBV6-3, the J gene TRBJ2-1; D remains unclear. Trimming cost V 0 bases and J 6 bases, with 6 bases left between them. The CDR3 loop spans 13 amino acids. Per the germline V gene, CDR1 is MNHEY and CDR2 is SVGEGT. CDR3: CASSYSSSNEQFF. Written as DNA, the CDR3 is TGTGCCAGCAGTTACTCGTCTAGCAATGAGCAGTTCTTC.

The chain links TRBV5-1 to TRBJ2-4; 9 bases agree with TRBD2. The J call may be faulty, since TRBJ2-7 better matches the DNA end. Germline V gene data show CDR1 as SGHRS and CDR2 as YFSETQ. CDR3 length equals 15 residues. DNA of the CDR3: TGCGCCAGCAGCTCGGGCGGGAGGGGCGGCTACGAGCAGTACTTC. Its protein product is CASSSGGRGGYEQYF.

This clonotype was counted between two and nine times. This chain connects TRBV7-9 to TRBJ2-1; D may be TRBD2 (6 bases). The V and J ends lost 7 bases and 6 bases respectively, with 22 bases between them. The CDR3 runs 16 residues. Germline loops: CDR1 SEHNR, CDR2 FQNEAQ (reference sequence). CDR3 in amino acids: CASTEDRDLPLNEQFF. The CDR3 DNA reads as TGTGCCAGCACAGAGGACCGGGACTTACCCCTCAATGAGCAGTTCTTC.

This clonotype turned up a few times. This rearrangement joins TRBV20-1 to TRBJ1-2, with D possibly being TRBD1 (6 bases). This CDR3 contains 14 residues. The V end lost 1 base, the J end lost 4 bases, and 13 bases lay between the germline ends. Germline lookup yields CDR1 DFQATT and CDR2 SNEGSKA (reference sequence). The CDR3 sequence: CSARGSAGAYGYTF. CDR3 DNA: TGCAGTGCTAGAGGTTCAGCAGGGGCCTATGGCTACACCTTC.

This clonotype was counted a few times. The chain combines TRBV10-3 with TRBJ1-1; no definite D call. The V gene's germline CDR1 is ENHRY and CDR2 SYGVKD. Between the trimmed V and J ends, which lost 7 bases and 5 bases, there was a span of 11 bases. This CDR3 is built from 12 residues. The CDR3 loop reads CAIMQARTEAFF. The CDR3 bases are TGTGCCATCATGCAGGCTCGGACTGAAGCTTTCTTT.

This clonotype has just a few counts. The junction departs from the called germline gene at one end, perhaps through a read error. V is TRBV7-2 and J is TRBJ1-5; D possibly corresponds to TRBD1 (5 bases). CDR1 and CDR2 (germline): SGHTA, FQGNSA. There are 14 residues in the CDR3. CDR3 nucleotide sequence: TGTGCCAGCAGCTCGGGACTTAGCAATCGGCCCCAGCATTTT. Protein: CASSSGLSNRPQHF.

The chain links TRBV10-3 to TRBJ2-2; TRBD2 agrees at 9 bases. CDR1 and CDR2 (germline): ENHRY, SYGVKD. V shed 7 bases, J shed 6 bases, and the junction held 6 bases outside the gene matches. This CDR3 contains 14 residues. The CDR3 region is CAITAGGPAGELFF. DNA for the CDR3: TGTGCCATCACTGCGGGAGGGCCGGCCGGGGAGCTGTTTTTT.

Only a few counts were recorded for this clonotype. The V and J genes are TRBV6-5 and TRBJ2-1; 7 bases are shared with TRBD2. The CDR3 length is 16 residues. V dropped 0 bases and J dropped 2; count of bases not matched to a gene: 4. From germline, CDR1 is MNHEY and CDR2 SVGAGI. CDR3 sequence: CASSYSAGETYNEQFF. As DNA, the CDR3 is TGTGCCAGCAGTTACTCCGCGGGGGAAACCTACAATGAGCAGTTCTTC.

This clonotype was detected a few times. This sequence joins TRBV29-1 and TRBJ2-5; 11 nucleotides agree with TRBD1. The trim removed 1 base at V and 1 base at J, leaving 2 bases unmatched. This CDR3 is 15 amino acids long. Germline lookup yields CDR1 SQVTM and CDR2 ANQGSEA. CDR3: CSVEGGTGGQETQYF. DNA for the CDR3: TGCAGCGTTGAAGGTGGGACAGGGGGCCAAGAGACCCAGTACTTC.

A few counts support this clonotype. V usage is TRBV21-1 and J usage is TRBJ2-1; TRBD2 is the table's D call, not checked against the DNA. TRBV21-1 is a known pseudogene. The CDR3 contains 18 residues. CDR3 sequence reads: CAKGPGLAGGPGYNEQFF. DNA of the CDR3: TGTGCCAAAGGGCCGGGACTAGCGGGAGGGCCGGGATACAATGAGCAGTTCTTC.

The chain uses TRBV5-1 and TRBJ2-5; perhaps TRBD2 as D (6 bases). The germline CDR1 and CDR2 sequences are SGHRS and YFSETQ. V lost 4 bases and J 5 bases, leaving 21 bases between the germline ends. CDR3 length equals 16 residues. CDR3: CASSRGTGTSQETQYF. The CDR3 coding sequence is TGCGCCAGCAGCCGGGGGACTGGGACTTCCCAGGAGACCCAGTACTTC. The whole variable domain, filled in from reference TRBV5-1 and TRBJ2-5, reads KAGVTQTPRYLIKTRGQQVTLSCSPISGHRSVSWYQQTPGQGLQFLFEYFSETQRNKGNFPGRFSGRQFSNSRSEMNVSTLELGDSALYLCASSRGTGTSQETQYFGPGTRLLVL.

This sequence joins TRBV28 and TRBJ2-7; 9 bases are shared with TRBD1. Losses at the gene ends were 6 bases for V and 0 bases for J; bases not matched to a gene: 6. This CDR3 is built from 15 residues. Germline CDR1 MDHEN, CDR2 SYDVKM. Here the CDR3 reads CASRTTGGLSYEQYF. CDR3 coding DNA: TGTGCCAGCAGAACGACAGGGGGACTCTCCTACGAGCAGTACTTC.

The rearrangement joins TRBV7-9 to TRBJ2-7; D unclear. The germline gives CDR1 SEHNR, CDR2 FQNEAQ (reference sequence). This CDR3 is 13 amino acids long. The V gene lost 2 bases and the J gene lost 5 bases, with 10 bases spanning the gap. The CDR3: CASSLSDWHEQYF. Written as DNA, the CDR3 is TGTGCCAGCAGCTTATCAGACTGGCACGAGCAGTACTTC.

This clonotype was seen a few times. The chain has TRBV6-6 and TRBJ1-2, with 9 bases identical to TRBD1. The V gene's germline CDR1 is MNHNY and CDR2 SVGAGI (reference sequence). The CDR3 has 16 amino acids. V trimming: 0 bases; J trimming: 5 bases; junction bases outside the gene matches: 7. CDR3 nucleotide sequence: TGTGCCAGCAGTTACTCGAGGGACAGGGAATTGTATGGCTACACCTTC. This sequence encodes CASSYSRDRELYGYTF.

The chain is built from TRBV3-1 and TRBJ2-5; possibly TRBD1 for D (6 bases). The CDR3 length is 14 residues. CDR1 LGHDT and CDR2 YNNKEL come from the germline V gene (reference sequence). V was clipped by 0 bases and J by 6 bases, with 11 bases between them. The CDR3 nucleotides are TGTGCCAGCAGCCAAGACTTGGACAGTCAGACCCAGTACTTC. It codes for CASSQDLDSQTQYF.